This T cell receptor beta chain was obtained from a study of cytomegalovirus exposure and HLA in healthy donors. The PCR had 60 Vbeta and 13 Jbeta primers. The assay was immunoSEQ multiplex PCR, and TCRdb's table has in-frame clones only and misses some. Here the sample table reports roughly 82,000 clones. V was clipped by 3 bases and J by 8 bases; unmatched bases: 8. CDR1 and CDR2 from the germline V gene are LNHDA and SQIVND (reference sequence). The CDR3 runs 16 residues. This clonotype was obtained from a woman aged 55-70 years in good health and CMV-seronegative. The J gene is TRBJ1-4, the V gene TRBV19; 11 bases align to TRBD1. The sequenced material came from PBMCs. The CDR3 reads CASSMLPGQGEEKLFF. The CDR3 bases are TGTGCCAGTAGTATGCTTCCGGGACAGGGGGAGGAAAAACTGTTTTTT.